This T cell receptor (beta chain) was found in a study of shared clonotypes between healthy human individuals. Study results and caveats: Naive subsets generally exceeded memory subsets in estimated richness. The study found lower generation probabilities in non-shared clonotypes than in those shared by all four donors. In having few donors, the study represented limited genetic and exposure-history diversity.

Method: immunoSEQ multiplex PCR; TCRdb's copy keeps in-frame clones and lacks some. The sample comprises roughly 110,000 clones, about 70% of which are singletons, and roughly 24% rests with the top ten. The CDR3 runs 18 residues. Germline V lookup: CDR1 LGHNA, CDR2 YNFKEQ. V shed 0 bases and J 1 base; nucleotides not matched to a gene: 7. A remark on this clone: Antigen specificity is unknown.

The source of this sequence is a woman aged 25 to 39 in good health. The chain combines TRBV4-2 with TRBJ2-2; TRBD2 aligns across 8 bases. Sequencing input: memory CD8+ T cells sorted from blood. Subset here: CD45RO+ cells pooled with CCR7-negative TemRA cells. CDR3 nucleotides: TGTGCCAGCAGCCAAGAGGGTAGCGGGACGGTGAACACCGGGGAGCTGTTTTTT. Translating gives CASSQEGSGTVNTGELFF.